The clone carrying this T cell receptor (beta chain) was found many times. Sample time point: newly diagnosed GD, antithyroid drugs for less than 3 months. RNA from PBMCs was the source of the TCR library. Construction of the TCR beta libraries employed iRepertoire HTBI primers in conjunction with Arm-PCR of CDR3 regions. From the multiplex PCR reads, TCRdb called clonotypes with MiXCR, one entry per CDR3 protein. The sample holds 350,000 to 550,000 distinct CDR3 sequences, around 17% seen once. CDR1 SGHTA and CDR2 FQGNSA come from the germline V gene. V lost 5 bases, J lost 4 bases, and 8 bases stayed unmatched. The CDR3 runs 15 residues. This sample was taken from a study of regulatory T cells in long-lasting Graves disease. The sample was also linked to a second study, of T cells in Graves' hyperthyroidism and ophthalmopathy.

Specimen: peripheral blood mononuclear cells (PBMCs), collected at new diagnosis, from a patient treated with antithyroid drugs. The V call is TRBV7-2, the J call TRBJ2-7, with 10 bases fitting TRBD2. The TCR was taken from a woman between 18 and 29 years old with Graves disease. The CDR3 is CASSTAGGSFYEQYF. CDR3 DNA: TGTGCCAGCAGCACAGCGGGAGGGTCTTTTTACGAGCAGTACTTC.